These T cell receptor beta chains were read from a single sample in a study of cytomegalovirus exposure and HLA in healthy donors. Repertoires were generated with immunoSEQ multiplex PCR, while TCRdb's copy carries only in-frame clones and drops some. Of around 120,000 clones listed, 70% to 85% were seen once; the top ten hold over 3%. Sequenced input: PBMCs. Source of these receptors: a woman aged 40 to 50 in good health and CMV-seronegative. The CDR3 runs from the conserved cysteine through the conserved F or W. Fields, in order: CDR3 length, J gene, D gene, V gene, clone size, CDR3 DNA, CDR3 protein. D genes are given only for firm matches. For some rows the clone size is stated as once, few or many, or as a class when expanded; others skip it.

>15|TRBJ2-4|NA|TRBV27|NA
TGTGCCAGCAGTCCTACGGGGGTCAAGGGAAACATTCAGTACTTC
CASSPTGVKGNIQYF
>14|TRBJ2-2|NA|TRBV11-3|NA
TGTGCCAGCAGCTTAGGGCGGGCCGCCGGGGAGCTGTTTTTT
CASSLGRAAGELFF
>14|TRBJ2-7|NA|TRBV30|NA
TGTGCCTGGGGCGGCGGGACAGAGTACTACGAGCAGTACTTC
CAWGGGTEYYEQYF
>15|TRBJ2-1|TRBD2|TRBV5-8|once
TGTGCCAGCAGCTTCGAGCGGGAGGGCCGTAGTGAGCAGTTCTTC
CASSFEREGRSEQFF
>14|TRBJ1-4|TRBD1|TRBV30|NA
TGTGCCTTTTCGGGCGGACAGGGTAATGAAAAACTGTTTTTT
CAFSGGQGNEKLFF
>14|TRBJ2-7|TRBD1|TRBV19|NA
TGTGCCAGTAGTATTGCCGGGACAGGCTACGAGCAGTACTTC
CASSIAGTGYEQYF
>16|TRBJ2-7|TRBD1|TRBV10-3|NA
TGTGCCATCAGTGAAGGACAGGGGAGGTCGACCTACGAGCAGTACTTC
CAISEGQGRSTYEQYF
>15|TRBJ2-4|NA|TRBV4-3|few
TGCGCCAGCAGCCAAGAAGCAGGAGCCAAAAACATTCAGTACTTC
CASSQEAGAKNIQYF
>14|TRBJ1-2|NA|TRBV28|once
TGTGCCAGCATGGGGATCCCGGGGGACTATGGCTACACCTTC
CASMGIPGDYGYTF
>13|TRBJ1-3|NA|TRBV6-5|NA
TGTGCCAGCTGCGACTGGGGCGGAAACACCATATATTTT
CASCDWGGNTIYF
>14|TRBJ1-2|NA|TRBV28|NA
TGTGCCAGCGTGGCACAGGGAGATTTACTTGGCTACACCTTC
CASVAQGDLLGYTF
>18|TRBJ1-6|TRBD1|TRBV5-4|NA
TGTGCCAGCAGCATGGGACAGGGGGGGAGCTCCTATAATTCACCCCTCCACTTT
CASSMGQGGSSYNSPLHF
>15|TRBJ2-2|TRBD2|TRBV9|NA
TGTGCCAGCAGTGGGGGGGGTAGCCATGCGTGGGAGCTGTTTTTT
CASSGGGSHAWELFF
>12|TRBJ2-2|NA|TRBV5-1|NA
TGCGCCAGCAGTGAGGAGACCGGGGAGCTGTTTTTT
CASSEETGELFF
>13|TRBJ1-1|NA|TRBV7-2|NA
TGTGCCAGCAGCGTGACAGGAAGGACTGAAGCTTTCTTT
CASSVTGRTEAFF
>14|TRBJ2-3|NA|TRBV30|NA
TGTGCCTGGAGTGCGGGGATCCGCACAGATACGCAGTATTTT
CAWSAGIRTDTQYF
>15|TRBJ2-2|TRBD2|TRBV5-6|NA
TGTGCCAGCATTGCTGGGGGGGCGAACACCGGGGAGCTGTTTTTT
CASIAGGANTGELFF
>15|TRBJ2-5|TRBD1|TRBV7-9|NA
TGTGCCAGCAGCTTATCCGGGACAGGGGAGGAGACCCAGTACTTC
CASSLSGTGEETQYF
>14|TRBJ1-2|NA|TRBV28|NA
TGTGCCAGCGGAGGGCGGGGTGTATACTATGGCTACACCTTC
CASGGRGVYYGYTF
>12|TRBJ1-1|NA|TRBV5-6|NA
TGTGCCAGCAGCGAGTTGAACACTGAAGCTTTCTTT
CASSELNTEAFF
>15|TRBJ1-1|TRBD1|TRBV28|NA
TGTGCCAGCAGTCCCAGACAGGGACCGAACACTGAAGCTTTCTTT
CASSPRQGPNTEAFF
>15|TRBJ2-7|NA|TRBV2|NA
TGTGCCAGCACCTTGGCCGGGGCAGGGGACGACGAGCAGTACTTC
CASTLAGAGDDEQYF
>13|TRBJ2-2|TRBD2|TRBV6-1|NA
TGTGCCGGGGAGGGGTTTCTATCCGGGGAGCTGTTTTTT
CAGEGFLSGELFF
>15|TRBJ2-3|NA|TRBV6-5|NA
TGTGCCAGCAGCTGGGCAGGACTTAGCACAGATACGCAGTATTTT
CASSWAGLSTDTQYF
>14|TRBJ2-1|TRBD1|TRBV30|NA
TGTGCCTGGAGGGGACAGGGGGGGGCCAATGAGCAGTTCTTC
CAWRGQGGANEQFF
>14|TRBJ1-1|TRBD1|TRBV7-8|NA
TGTGCCAGTGGGACAGGAGGAAAGAACACTGAAGCTTTCTTT
CASGTGGKNTEAFF
>15|TRBJ2-2|TRBD1|TRBV2|NA
TGTGCCAGCAGGGACAGGGCCCAGGGCACCGGGGAGCTGTTTTTT
CASRDRAQGTGELFF
>15|TRBJ2-2|NA|TRBV4-3|NA
TGCGCCAGCAGCCGCCTCGGGGGAGTCGGCGGGGAGCTGTTTTTT
CASSRLGGVGGELFF
>14|TRBJ2-2|NA|TRBV7-8|NA
TGTGCCAGCAGCCGGGGACTGTACACCGGGGAGCTGTTTTTT
CASSRGLYTGELFF
>11|TRBJ2-3|NA|TRBV20-1|NA
TGCAGTGCTCTACAGGTAGATACGCAGTATTTT
CSALQVDTQYF
>13|TRBJ1-2|NA|TRBV7-2|few
TGTGCCAGCAGCTTAGCACAGAACTATGGCTACACCTTC
CASSLAQNYGYTF
>14|TRBJ2-7|NA|TRBV7-2|NA
TGTGCCAGCAGCCCGAGGGCCAGTCTGTACGAGCAGTACTTC
CASSPRASLYEQYF
>16|TRBJ2-3|TRBD1|TRBV11-3|few
TGTGCCAGCAGCTTAGCCGCACAGGGGGACACAGATACGCAGTATTTT
CASSLAAQGDTDTQYF
>15|TRBJ1-4|TRBD1|TRBV6-6|NA
TGTGCCAGCAGTTCCGACAGGGCAACTAATGAAAAACTGTTTTTT
CASSSDRATNEKLFF
>14|TRBJ1-5|NA|TRBV6-5|NA
TGTGCCAGCCTGGGGGCGGTACTAGGTCAGCCCCAGCATTTT
CASLGAVLGQPQHF
>15|TRBJ2-1|TRBD1|TRBV7-2|few
TGTGCCAGCAGCTTATCGGCAGGGGGCAGACATGAGCAGTTCTTC
CASSLSAGGRHEQFF
>11|TRBJ1-5|NA|TRBV30|once
TGTGCCTGGGGATCCCCACAGGGTCAGCATTTT
CAWGSPQGQHF
>14|TRBJ1-1|NA|TRBV6-1|few
TGTGCCAGCAGGCAAAGTGGGGCAAACACTGAAGCTTTCTTT
CASRQSGANTEAFF
>15|TRBJ2-2|NA|TRBV18|NA
TGTGCCAGCTCACCACCGACAAGATACACCGGGGAGCTGTTTTTT
CASSPPTRYTGELFF
>18|TRBJ2-1|TRBD1|TRBV7-2|NA
TGTGCCAGCAGCTTAGTGGCAGGGGGTTACAGCTCCTACAATGAGCAGTTCTTC
CASSLVAGGYSSYNEQFF
>16|TRBJ2-2|TRBD1|TRBV28|NA
TGTGCCAGCAGTTATACAAGGGGGCGTAGCACCGGGGAGCTGTTTTTT
CASSYTRGRSTGELFF
>16|TRBJ2-3|TRBD2|TRBV2|NA
TGTGCCAGCAGGCTGAGACTAGCGGGGGACACAGATACGCAGTATTTT
CASRLRLAGDTDTQYF
>15|TRBJ1-6|TRBD1|TRBV28|NA
TGTGCCAGCAGTTCCGGACAGGGAATCGTTTCACCCCTCCACTTT
CASSSGQGIVSPLHF
>14|TRBJ2-7|TRBD2|TRBV9|NA
TGTGCCAGCAGCGTAGGACTAGCGGGCTACGAGCAGTACTTC
CASSVGLAGYEQYF
>15|TRBJ1-1|TRBD1|TRBV4-1|NA
TGCGCCAGCAGCCAGGACAGGTTTGGTGGCACTGAAGCTTTCTTT
CASSQDRFGGTEAFF
>13|TRBJ2-1|NA|TRBV7-8|NA
TGTGCCAGCAGCCGACGGGGTTCGAATGAGCAGTTCTTC
CASSRRGSNEQFF
>15|TRBJ1-4|NA|TRBV19|NA
TGTGCCAGTAGTATACTTGGCGGGCTTAATGAAAAACTGTTTTTT
CASSILGGLNEKLFF
>14|TRBJ2-3|NA|TRBV28|NA
TGTGCCAGCAGTACCCACGCCCTCGGAGATACGCAGTATTTT
CASSTHALGDTQYF
>14|TRBJ1-5|NA|TRBV7-8|NA
TGTGCCAGCAGCTTACGGAGGACGTCTCGGGGCCAGCATTTT
CASSLRRTSRGQHF
>13|TRBJ1-5|NA|TRBV27|NA
TGTGCCAGCAGCTTAGGGGGGGCTCAGCCCCAGCATTTT
CASSLGGAQPQHF
>14|TRBJ1-4|NA|TRBV6-1|NA
TGTGCCAGCAGTGAAGCTGGGGCAGCCGAAAAACTGTTTTTT
CASSEAGAAEKLFF
>15|TRBJ1-5|TRBD1|TRBV2|few
TGTGCCAGCAAGTATATTAGGGGGCCGGGTCAGCCCCAGCATTTT
CASKYIRGPGQPQHF
>18|TRBJ2-5|TRBD1|TRBV15|NA
TGTGCCACCAGCAGAGATCGTAGGGACAGGGGGCGCGGAGAGACCCAGTACTTC
CATSRDRRDRGRGETQYF
>14|TRBJ1-2|NA|TRBV7-9|NA
TGTGCCAGCAGCTTAGCCCAGGGTCCCTATGGCTACACCTTC
CASSLAQGPYGYTF